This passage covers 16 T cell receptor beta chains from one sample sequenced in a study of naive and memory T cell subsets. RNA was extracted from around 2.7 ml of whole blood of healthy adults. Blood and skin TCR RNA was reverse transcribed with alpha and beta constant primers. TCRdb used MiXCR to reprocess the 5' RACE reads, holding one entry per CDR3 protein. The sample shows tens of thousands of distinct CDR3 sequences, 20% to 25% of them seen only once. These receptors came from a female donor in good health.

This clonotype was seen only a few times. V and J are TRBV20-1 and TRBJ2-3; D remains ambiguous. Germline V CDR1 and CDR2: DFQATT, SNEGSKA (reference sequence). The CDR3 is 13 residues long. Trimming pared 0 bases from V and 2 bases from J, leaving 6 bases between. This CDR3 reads CSARDWDTDTQYF. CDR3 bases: TGCAGTGCTAGAGATTGGGACACAGATACGCAGTATTTT.

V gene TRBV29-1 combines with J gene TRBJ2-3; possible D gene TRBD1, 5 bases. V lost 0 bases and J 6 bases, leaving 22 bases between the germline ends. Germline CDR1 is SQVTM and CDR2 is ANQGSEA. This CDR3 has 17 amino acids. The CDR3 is CSVEEWGQGWVGDTQYF. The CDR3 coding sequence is TGCAGCGTTGAAGAGTGGGGTCAGGGATGGGTCGGGGATACGCAGTATTTT.

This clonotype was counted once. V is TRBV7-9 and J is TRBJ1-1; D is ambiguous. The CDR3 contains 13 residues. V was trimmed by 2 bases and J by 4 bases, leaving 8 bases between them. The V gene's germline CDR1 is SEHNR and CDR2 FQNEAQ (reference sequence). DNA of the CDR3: TGTGCCAGCAGCTTACAGGAGGGCACTGAAGCTTTCTTT. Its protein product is CASSLQEGTEAFF.

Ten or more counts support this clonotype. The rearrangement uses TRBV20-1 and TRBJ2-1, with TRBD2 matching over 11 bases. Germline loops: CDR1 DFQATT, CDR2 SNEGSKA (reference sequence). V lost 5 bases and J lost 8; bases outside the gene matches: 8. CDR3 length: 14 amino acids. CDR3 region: CSAPGTSGRYEQFF. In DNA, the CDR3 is TGCAGTGCTCCAGGGACTAGCGGACGATATGAGCAGTTCTTC.

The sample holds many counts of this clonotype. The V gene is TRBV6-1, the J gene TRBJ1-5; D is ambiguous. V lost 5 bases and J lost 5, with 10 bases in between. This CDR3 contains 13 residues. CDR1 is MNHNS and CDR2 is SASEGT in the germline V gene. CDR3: CASSSGEDQPQHF. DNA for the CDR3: TGTGCCAGCAGTAGTGGGGAGGATCAGCCCCAGCATTTT.

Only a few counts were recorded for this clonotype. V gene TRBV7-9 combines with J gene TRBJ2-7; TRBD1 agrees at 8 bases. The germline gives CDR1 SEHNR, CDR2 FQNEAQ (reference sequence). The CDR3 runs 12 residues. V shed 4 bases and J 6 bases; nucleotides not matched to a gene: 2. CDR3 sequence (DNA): TGTGCCAGCAGCTCTGACAGGGGCGAGCAGTACTTC. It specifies CASSSDRGEQYF.

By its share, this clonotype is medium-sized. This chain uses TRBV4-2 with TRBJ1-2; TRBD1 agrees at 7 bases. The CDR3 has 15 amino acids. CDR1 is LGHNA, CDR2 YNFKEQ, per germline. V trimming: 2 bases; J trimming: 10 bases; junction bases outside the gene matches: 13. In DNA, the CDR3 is TGTGCCAGCAGCCAACTGGGACAGATCTATGGCTCCTACACCTTC. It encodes CASSQLGQIYGSYTF.

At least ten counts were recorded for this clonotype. CDR3 region: CSALTGVGSNQPQHF. CDR3 nucleotides: TGCAGTGCCCTGACAGGAGTGGGGTCCAATCAGCCCCAGCATTTT. This chain connects TRBV20-1 to TRBJ1-5, with D perhaps TRBD1 (6 bases). The V and J ends lost 6 bases and 3 bases respectively, with 18 bases between them. Per germline, CDR1 DFQATT and CDR2 SNEGSKA (reference sequence). The CDR3 length is 15 residues.

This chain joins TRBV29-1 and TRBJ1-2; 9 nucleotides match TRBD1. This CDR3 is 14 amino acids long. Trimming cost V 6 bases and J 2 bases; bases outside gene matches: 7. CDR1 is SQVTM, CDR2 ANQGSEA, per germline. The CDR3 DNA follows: TGCAGCGTAACCGGGACAGGGATGAACTATGGCTACACCTTC. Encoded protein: CSVTGTGMNYGYTF.

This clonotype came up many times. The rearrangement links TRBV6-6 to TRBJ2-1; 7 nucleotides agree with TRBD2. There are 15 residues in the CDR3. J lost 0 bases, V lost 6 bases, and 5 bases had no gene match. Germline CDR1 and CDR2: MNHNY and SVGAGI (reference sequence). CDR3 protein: CASSLAAISYNEQFF. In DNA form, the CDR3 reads TGTGCCAGCAGCCTAGCGGCTATCTCCTACAATGAGCAGTTCTTC.

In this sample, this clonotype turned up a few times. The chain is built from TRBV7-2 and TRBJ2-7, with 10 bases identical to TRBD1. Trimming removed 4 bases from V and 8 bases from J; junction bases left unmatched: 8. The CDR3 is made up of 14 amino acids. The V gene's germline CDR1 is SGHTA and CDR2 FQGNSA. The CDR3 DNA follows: TGTGCCAGCAGCTCGGACAGGGGGGGCTTTAAGCAGTACTTC. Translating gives CASSSDRGGFKQYF.

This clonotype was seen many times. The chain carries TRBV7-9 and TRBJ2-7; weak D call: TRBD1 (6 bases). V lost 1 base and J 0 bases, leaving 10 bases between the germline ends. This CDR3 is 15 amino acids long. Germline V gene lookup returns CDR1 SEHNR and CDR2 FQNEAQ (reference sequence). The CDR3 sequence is CASSLVRGFSYEQYF. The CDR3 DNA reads TGTGCCAGCAGCTTAGTCAGGGGATTCTCCTACGAGCAGTACTTC.

The CDR3 here is CASSPDSHKQYF. DNA of the CDR3: TGTGCCAGCAGTCCGGACAGTCATAAGCAGTACTTC. V and J are TRBV7-2 and TRBJ2-7; D perhaps matches TRBD1 (6 bases). The CDR3 length is 12 residues. CDR1 and CDR2 from the germline V gene are SGHTA and FQGNSA. V was clipped by 6 bases and J by 8 bases, with 14 bases between them.

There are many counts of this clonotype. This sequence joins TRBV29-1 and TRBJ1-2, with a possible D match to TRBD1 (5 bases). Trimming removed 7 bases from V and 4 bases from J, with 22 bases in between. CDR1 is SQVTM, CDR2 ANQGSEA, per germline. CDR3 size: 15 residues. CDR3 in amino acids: CSAGRIGAGGYGYTF. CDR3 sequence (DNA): TGCAGCGCCGGCCGTATCGGGGCTGGGGGCTATGGCTACACCTTC.

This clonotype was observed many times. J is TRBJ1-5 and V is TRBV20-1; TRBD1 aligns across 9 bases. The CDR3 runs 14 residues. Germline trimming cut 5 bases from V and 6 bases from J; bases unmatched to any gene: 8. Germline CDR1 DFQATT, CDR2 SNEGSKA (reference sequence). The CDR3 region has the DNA TGCAGTGCTGACACCGGGACAGGGATTCAGCCCCAGCATTTT. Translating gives CSADTGTGIQPQHF.

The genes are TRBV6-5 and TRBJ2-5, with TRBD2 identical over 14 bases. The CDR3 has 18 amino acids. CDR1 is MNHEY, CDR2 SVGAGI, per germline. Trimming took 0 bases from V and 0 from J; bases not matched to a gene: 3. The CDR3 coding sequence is TGTGCCAGCAGTTACTCGGGACTAGCGGGGGCGTACCAAGAGACCCAGTACTTC. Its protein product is CASSYSGLAGAYQETQYF.